Listed below are T cell receptor beta chains from one sample, sequenced in a study of cytomegalovirus exposure and HLA in healthy donors. Measured with immunoSEQ multiplex PCR; TCRdb has only the in-frame clones, and not every one. The sample gives 100,000 to 150,000 clones, about 81% of which show up once; less than 1.1% is in the top ten. Sequencing input: PBMCs. These TCRs come from a woman aged 30 to 39 in good health and CMV-seronegative. Both conserved end residues are part of each CDR3. Each record gives: J gene, clone size, V gene, D gene, CDR3 DNA, CDR3 protein. D genes are given only for firm matches. Some rows mark clone size as missing; the rest say once, few, many or name a class of expanded clone.

j_call: TRBJ1-5
clone_size: NA
v_call: TRBV6-5
d_call: TRBD1
cdr3_nt: TGTGCCAGCAGTCCACAGGGGAAGGTCGATCAGCCCCAGCATTTT
cdr3_aa: CASSPQGKVDQPQHF

j_call: TRBJ2-1
clone_size: NA
v_call: TRBV5-6
d_call: NA
cdr3_nt: TGTGCCAGCAGCTTGGCCGTGGGCAGGGGAGAGTTCTTC
cdr3_aa: CASSLAVGRGEFF

j_call: TRBJ1-1
clone_size: NA
v_call: TRBV19
d_call: NA
cdr3_nt: TGTGCCAGTAGTATAGGCTCCCGGGGGAACACTGAAGCTTTCTTT
cdr3_aa: CASSIGSRGNTEAFF

j_call: TRBJ2-7
clone_size: NA
v_call: TRBV27
d_call: NA
cdr3_nt: TGTGCCAGCAGTTTATTGGGGGCCCACGAGCAGTACTTC
cdr3_aa: CASSLLGAHEQYF

j_call: TRBJ2-5
clone_size: NA
v_call: TRBV9
d_call: TRBD2
cdr3_nt: TGTGCCAGCAGCGTAGGGGGGGGAGAGACCCAGTACTTC
cdr3_aa: CASSVGGGETQYF

j_call: TRBJ1-5
clone_size: NA
v_call: TRBV9
d_call: NA
cdr3_nt: TGTGCCAGCAGCGTAGCGGGGGGCCCTAATCAGCCCCAGCATTTT
cdr3_aa: CASSVAGGPNQPQHF

j_call: TRBJ2-3
clone_size: NA
v_call: TRBV7-3
d_call: TRBD2
cdr3_nt: TGTGCCAGCAGCTTAGCGGGGGGCACCACAGATACGCAGTATTTT
cdr3_aa: CASSLAGGTTDTQYF

j_call: TRBJ2-7
clone_size: NA
v_call: TRBV10-3
d_call: TRBD1
cdr3_nt: TGTGCCATCAGTGGCGGGACAGGGGAGTCTTACGAGCAGTACTTC
cdr3_aa: CAISGGTGESYEQYF

j_call: TRBJ2-3
clone_size: NA
v_call: TRBV19
d_call: TRBD2
cdr3_nt: TGTGCCAGTAGTATCCCCGGGACTAACACAGATACGCAGTATTTT
cdr3_aa: CASSIPGTNTDTQYF

j_call: TRBJ2-7
clone_size: NA
v_call: TRBV4-1
d_call: TRBD1
cdr3_nt: TGCGCCAGCAGCCAACAGGGGGCCGCCTCCTACGAGCAGTACTTC
cdr3_aa: CASSQQGAASYEQYF

j_call: TRBJ1-5
clone_size: few
v_call: TRBV15
d_call: NA
cdr3_nt: TGTGCCACCAGCAGAGATCAGGGAAATCAGCCCCAGCATTTT
cdr3_aa: CATSRDQGNQPQHF

j_call: TRBJ1-5
clone_size: NA
v_call: TRBV2
d_call: NA
cdr3_nt: TGTGCCAGCAGTGAAGAGGGAGTAAGCAATCAGCCCCAGCATTTT
cdr3_aa: CASSEEGVSNQPQHF

j_call: TRBJ1-2
clone_size: NA
v_call: TRBV6-6
d_call: NA
cdr3_nt: TGTGCCAGCAGCCGCCCTTCGGGAACCCTCTATGGCTACACCTTC
cdr3_aa: CASSRPSGTLYGYTF

j_call: TRBJ2-3
clone_size: NA
v_call: TRBV9
d_call: NA
cdr3_nt: TGTGCCAGCAGCGACCGCTGGACAGCAAGCACAGATACGCAGTATTTT
cdr3_aa: CASSDRWTASTDTQYF

j_call: TRBJ1-2
clone_size: NA
v_call: TRBV4-1
d_call: NA
cdr3_nt: TGCGCCAGCAGCCAAGATTGGCACGGCCCAGACGGGTCTGGCTACACCTTC
cdr3_aa: CASSQDWHGPDGSGYTF

j_call: TRBJ2-5
clone_size: NA
v_call: TRBV7-9
d_call: TRBD2
cdr3_nt: TGTGCCAGCACCCGGACTAGCGGGGGCCAAGAGACCCAGTACTTC
cdr3_aa: CASTRTSGGQETQYF

j_call: TRBJ2-7
clone_size: few
v_call: TRBV4-2
d_call: TRBD2
cdr3_nt: TGTGCCAGCAGTGGCGGGACTAGCGGCTCTTATCGTTCGCAGTACTTC
cdr3_aa: CASSGGTSGSYRSQYF

j_call: TRBJ2-7
clone_size: few
v_call: TRBV4-2
d_call: TRBD2
cdr3_nt: TGTGCCAGCAGAGACACTAGCGGGGGGCTGAACGAGCAGTACTTC
cdr3_aa: CASRDTSGGLNEQYF

j_call: TRBJ2-3
clone_size: NA
v_call: TRBV13
d_call: TRBD2
cdr3_nt: TGTGCCAGCAGCTTAAGACTAGCGGGGGGAGCCTCCTATACGCAGTATTTT
cdr3_aa: CASSLRLAGGASYTQYF

j_call: TRBJ2-7
clone_size: NA
v_call: TRBV2
d_call: NA
cdr3_nt: TGTGCCAGCAGTGAGCGAGACCTAAGGGACATCAACGAGCAGTACTTC
cdr3_aa: CASSERDLRDINEQYF

j_call: TRBJ1-1
clone_size: NA
v_call: TRBV7-9
d_call: NA
cdr3_nt: TGTGCCAGCAGCTTAATCGGGGAGGGAACCGAAGCTTTCTTT
cdr3_aa: CASSLIGEGTEAFF

j_call: TRBJ2-3
clone_size: NA
v_call: TRBV18
d_call: NA
cdr3_nt: TGTGCCAGCTCACCATATAGCACAGATACGCAGTATTTT
cdr3_aa: CASSPYSTDTQYF

j_call: TRBJ1-5
clone_size: NA
v_call: TRBV6-5
d_call: NA
cdr3_nt: TGTGCCAGCAGTTCCGGTAATAGCAATCAGCCCCAGCATTTT
cdr3_aa: CASSSGNSNQPQHF

j_call: TRBJ2-1
clone_size: few
v_call: TRBV7-2
d_call: NA
cdr3_nt: TGTGCCAGCAGCTTAGGAGGCGGAGGTTACCTCAATGAGCAGTTCTTC
cdr3_aa: CASSLGGGGYLNEQFF

j_call: TRBJ1-5
clone_size: NA
v_call: TRBV30
d_call: NA
cdr3_nt: TGTGCCTGGAGTGCCAGGGATCATCAGCCCCAGCATTTT
cdr3_aa: CAWSARDHQPQHF

j_call: TRBJ2-7
clone_size: once
v_call: TRBV7-9
d_call: TRBD2
cdr3_nt: TGTGCCAGCAGCCGCGGGGGGATGGGGACCTACGAGCAGTACTTC
cdr3_aa: CASSRGGMGTYEQYF

j_call: TRBJ2-7
clone_size: once
v_call: TRBV19
d_call: TRBD1
cdr3_nt: TGTGCCAGTAGCGACCTGGACAGGGATGTCTACGAGCAGTACTTC
cdr3_aa: CASSDLDRDVYEQYF

j_call: TRBJ1-6
clone_size: once
v_call: TRBV5-6
d_call: NA
cdr3_nt: TGTGCCAGCAGCTTGGGGCAGGGGTATAATTCACCCCTCCACTTT
cdr3_aa: CASSLGQGYNSPLHF

j_call: TRBJ2-3
clone_size: NA
v_call: TRBV2
d_call: TRBD2
cdr3_nt: TGTGCCAGCAAGCTTTACGGGGGGAACACAGATACGCAGTATTTT
cdr3_aa: CASKLYGGNTDTQYF

j_call: TRBJ1-6
clone_size: NA
v_call: TRBV2
d_call: TRBD1
cdr3_nt: TGTGCCAGCAGTCAGACAGGGGGCTCCCTAATGTATAATTCACCCCTCCACTTT
cdr3_aa: CASSQTGGSLMYNSPLHF

j_call: TRBJ2-5
clone_size: NA
v_call: TRBV6-5
d_call: TRBD1
cdr3_nt: TGTGCCAGCAGTGAGGGGGCTCGGGAGACCCAGTACTTC
cdr3_aa: CASSEGARETQYF

j_call: TRBJ1-1
clone_size: NA
v_call: TRBV5-1
d_call: TRBD1
cdr3_nt: TGCGCCAGCAGCTTTCAGGGGGCGGAGAACACTGAAGCTTTCTTT
cdr3_aa: CASSFQGAENTEAFF

j_call: TRBJ1-3
clone_size: NA
v_call: TRBV2
d_call: NA
cdr3_nt: TGTGCCAGCAGGGCCAGGGGTTCTGGAAACACCATATATTTT
cdr3_aa: CASRARGSGNTIYF

j_call: TRBJ1-2
clone_size: NA
v_call: TRBV19
d_call: TRBD1
cdr3_nt: TGTGCCAGTAGTATAGGGGGACAGGGGGCGAAAAATGGCTACACCTTC
cdr3_aa: CASSIGGQGAKNGYTF

j_call: TRBJ1-2
clone_size: NA
v_call: TRBV6-5
d_call: NA
cdr3_nt: TGTGCCAGCACCCCCGGGGGGCACTCCTATGGCTACACCTTC
cdr3_aa: CASTPGGHSYGYTF

j_call: TRBJ2-5
clone_size: NA
v_call: TRBV2
d_call: TRBD2
cdr3_nt: TGTGCCAGCAGTGAATCTAGCGGGAGGGCAGAGACCCAGTACTTC
cdr3_aa: CASSESSGRAETQYF

j_call: TRBJ2-7
clone_size: NA
v_call: TRBV7-6
d_call: TRBD2
cdr3_nt: TGTGCCAGCAGCCACCCGTCGAGCGGGGGGGCCTACGAGCAGTACTTC
cdr3_aa: CASSHPSSGGAYEQYF

j_call: TRBJ1-4
clone_size: NA
v_call: TRBV5-1
d_call: NA
cdr3_nt: TGCGCCAGCAGCTTGGACAGGAGGGGTGAAAAACTGTTTTTT
cdr3_aa: CASSLDRRGEKLFF

j_call: TRBJ2-7
clone_size: NA
v_call: TRBV7-9
d_call: NA
cdr3_nt: TGTGCCAGCAGCGGTGGAGGTGGCTCGTTCTACGAGCAGTACTTC
cdr3_aa: CASSGGGGSFYEQYF

j_call: TRBJ2-5
clone_size: NA
v_call: TRBV9
d_call: TRBD2
cdr3_nt: TGTGCCAGCAGCGTAGCGCGGGAGTGGGGGGAGACCCAGTACTTC
cdr3_aa: CASSVAREWGETQYF

j_call: TRBJ2-1
clone_size: NA
v_call: TRBV18
d_call: NA
cdr3_nt: TGTGCCAGCTCTCTACGAGGGACTAATGAGCAGTTCTTC
cdr3_aa: CASSLRGTNEQFF

j_call: TRBJ2-1
clone_size: NA
v_call: TRBV6-5
d_call: NA
cdr3_nt: TGTGCCAGCAGGAGGGACACCTACAATGAGCAGTTCTTC
cdr3_aa: CASRRDTYNEQFF

j_call: TRBJ1-1
clone_size: NA
v_call: TRBV4-3
d_call: NA
cdr3_nt: TGCGCCAGCAGCCCGACTATCCAGGGGAGCACTGAAGCTTTCTTT
cdr3_aa: CASSPTIQGSTEAFF

j_call: TRBJ2-2
clone_size: NA
v_call: TRBV4-2
d_call: NA
cdr3_nt: TGTGCCAGCAGCCAAGCAAGGATCCTAGCGAACACCGGGGAGCTGTTTTTT
cdr3_aa: CASSQARILANTGELFF

j_call: TRBJ1-5
clone_size: few
v_call: TRBV2
d_call: NA
cdr3_nt: TGTGCCAGCAGCAAGGGGGAGACAAGCAATCAGCCCCAGCATTTT
cdr3_aa: CASSKGETSNQPQHF

j_call: TRBJ2-3
clone_size: NA
v_call: TRBV7-6
d_call: NA
cdr3_nt: TGTGCCAGCAGCTTATCTGGCACAAGCACAGATACGCAGTATTTT
cdr3_aa: CASSLSGTSTDTQYF

j_call: TRBJ2-7
clone_size: NA
v_call: TRBV6-5
d_call: TRBD2
cdr3_nt: TGTGCCAGCAGCCAGCGGGGCCCATACTACGAGCAGTACTTC
cdr3_aa: CASSQRGPYYEQYF

j_call: TRBJ2-7
clone_size: NA
v_call: TRBV7-9
d_call: NA
cdr3_nt: TGTGCCAGTTCAGCGGGTTTTTCCTACGAGCAGTACTTC
cdr3_aa: CASSAGFSYEQYF

j_call: TRBJ2-7
clone_size: NA
v_call: TRBV18
d_call: TRBD2
cdr3_nt: TGTGCCAGCTCACCCGCGGGACTAGCCGTCTACGAGCAGTACTTC
cdr3_aa: CASSPAGLAVYEQYF

j_call: TRBJ1-4
clone_size: NA
v_call: TRBV6-1
d_call: TRBD1
cdr3_nt: TGTGCCACTGACCAGGGGGCATGGGAAAAACTGTTTTTT
cdr3_aa: CATDQGAWEKLFF

j_call: TRBJ2-7
clone_size: NA
v_call: TRBV7-8
d_call: TRBD2
cdr3_nt: TGTGCCAGCAGCTTGAGCGGGAGATCTTACGAGCAGTACTTC
cdr3_aa: CASSLSGRSYEQYF

j_call: TRBJ1-2
clone_size: NA
v_call: TRBV11-3
d_call: NA
cdr3_nt: TGTGCCAGCAGCTTAAGAGGAAGGGAGTGCTACACCTTC
cdr3_aa: CASSLRGRECYTF

j_call: TRBJ2-7
clone_size: NA
v_call: TRBV19
d_call: NA
cdr3_nt: TGTGCCAGTAGTATTCCAGGGTTCGAGCAGTACTTC
cdr3_aa: CASSIPGFEQYF